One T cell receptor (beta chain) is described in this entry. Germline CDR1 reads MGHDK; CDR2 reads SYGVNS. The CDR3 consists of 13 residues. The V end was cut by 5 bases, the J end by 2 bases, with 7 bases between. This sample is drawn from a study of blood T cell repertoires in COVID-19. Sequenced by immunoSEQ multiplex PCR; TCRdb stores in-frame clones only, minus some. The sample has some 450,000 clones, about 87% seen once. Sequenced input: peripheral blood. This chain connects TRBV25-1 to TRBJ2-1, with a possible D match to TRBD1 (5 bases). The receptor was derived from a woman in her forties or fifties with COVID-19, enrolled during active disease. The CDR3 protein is CASSRQTYNEQFF. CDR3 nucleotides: TGTGCCAGCAGTCGACAGACCTACAATGAGCAGTTCTTC.